The clone carrying this TCR beta chain was picked up many times. Time point indicated: sample taken at primary tumor resection. TCRdb reprocessed the 5' RACE reads with MiXCR, giving one entry per CDR3 protein. The sample contains 40,000 or so distinct CDR3 sequences, 3% to 3.5% of which appear only once. The data stem from a study of spatial heterogeneity in lung cancer. V was cut by 5 bases and J by 7 bases, with 21 bases left in between. The germline CDR1 and CDR2 sequences are DFQATT and SNEGSKA (reference sequence). The CDR3 totals 14 residues. This rearrangement joins TRBV20-1 to TRBJ2-7; D possibly corresponds to TRBD1 (6 bases). The TCR comes from a male donor with early-stage non-small cell lung cancer. The material was normal lung tissue next to the tumor, obtained at surgery. This chain's CDR3 is CSAPPGTLQGEQYF. The CDR3 DNA sequence: TGCAGTGCTCCTCCCGGGACACTACAAGGGGAGCAGTACTTC.